This T cell receptor (beta chain) was identified in a study of CD8+ T cells in alopecia areata. The study, taken as a whole, reports: Higher clonality was seen in lesional scalp than in normal scalp, especially in alopecia totalis/universalis.

Researchers picked out CD4+ and CD8+ T cells from PBMCs by sorting. With respect to this clone: What it binds is unknown.

The V and J ends lost 2 bases and 4 bases respectively, with 8 bases between them. The CDR3 totals 13 residues. Germline CDR1 reads SGHVS; CDR2 reads FNYEAQ. Extracted RNA was reverse transcribed into cDNA, the sequencing template. The assay was immunoSEQ multiplex PCR, and TCRdb's table has in-frame clones only and misses some. The repertoire includes fewer than 250,000 clones, about 60% of them detected once, and approximately 0.45% sits in the top ten. This sample comprised CD4+ T cells sorted from blood, obtained at week 0. The genes are TRBV7-6 and TRBJ1-1; tentatively, D is TRBD1 (5 bases). The sequence was collected from a human donor with alopecia areata. The CDR3 nucleotides read TGTGCCAGCAGCTTACCAGGGATCACTGAAGCTTTCTTT. This gives the protein CASSLPGITEAFF.